This is a list of T cell receptor beta chains from one sample in a study of T cell responses to AZD1222 COVID-19 vaccine. Repertoires were generated with immunoSEQ multiplex PCR, while TCRdb's copy carries only in-frame clones and drops some. The sample lists around 180,000 clones, 70% to 90% occurring once. The sequencing used peripheral blood, collected on day 0 of AZD1222 vaccination. The receptor set was obtained from an adult in good health. The CDR3 runs from the conserved cysteine through the conserved F or W. D genes are given only for firm matches. Only some rows state a clone size, as once, few, many or a class for expanded clones.

CDR3 DNA: TGTGCCAGCAGCTTAACCGCCGGGGCTAACTATGGCTACACCTTC
CDR3 protein: CASSLTAGANYGYTF
clone size: once
J gene: TRBJ1-2
CDR3 length: 15
D gene: -
V gene: TRBV7-3

CDR3 DNA: TGTGCCAGCAGTTTATTACCGGGGAGCTCCTATAATTCACCCCTCCACTTT
CDR3 protein: CASSLLPGSSYNSPLHF
clone size: -
J gene: TRBJ1-6
CDR3 length: 17
D gene: -
V gene: TRBV27

CDR3 DNA: TGTGCCAGCAGCTCAGGGGCTTACGTCCTTAGCAATCAGCCCCAGCATTTT
CDR3 protein: CASSSGAYVLSNQPQHF
clone size: -
J gene: TRBJ1-5
CDR3 length: 17
D gene: -
V gene: TRBV7-6

CDR3 DNA: TGTGCCAGCAGCGTACCGGGACTAGCAGTCTACAATGAGCAGTTCTTC
CDR3 protein: CASSVPGLAVYNEQFF
clone size: -
J gene: TRBJ2-1
CDR3 length: 16
D gene: TRBD2
V gene: TRBV7-2

CDR3 DNA: TGTGCCAGCAGCCTGAACAGGGAGGGCTACGAGCAGTACTTC
CDR3 protein: CASSLNREGYEQYF
clone size: -
J gene: TRBJ2-7
CDR3 length: 14
D gene: -
V gene: TRBV7-9

CDR3 DNA: TGTGCCTGGAGTGTACCCGGACTAGCGGGGGGGCTGAATGAGCAGTTCTTC
CDR3 protein: CAWSVPGLAGGLNEQFF
clone size: -
J gene: TRBJ2-1
CDR3 length: 17
D gene: TRBD2
V gene: TRBV30

CDR3 DNA: TGTGCCAGCAGCTTAGGGACAGGGGGCGTGCGAACTAATGAAAAACTGTTTTTT
CDR3 protein: CASSLGTGGVRTNEKLFF
clone size: -
J gene: TRBJ1-4
CDR3 length: 18
D gene: TRBD1
V gene: TRBV7-9

CDR3 DNA: TGTGCCAGCAGTTACTCTGAGGGGACCTACGAGCAGTACTTC
CDR3 protein: CASSYSEGTYEQYF
clone size: once
J gene: TRBJ2-7
CDR3 length: 14
D gene: -
V gene: TRBV6-5

CDR3 DNA: TGTGCCAGCAGTGAAGAGGGGACGAGCTATGGCTACACCTTC
CDR3 protein: CASSEEGTSYGYTF
clone size: -
J gene: TRBJ1-2
CDR3 length: 14
D gene: -
V gene: TRBV2

CDR3 DNA: TGTGCCAGTCGGACAGGGGCTGGAAATTCACCCCTCCACTTT
CDR3 protein: CASRTGAGNSPLHF
clone size: -
J gene: TRBJ1-6
CDR3 length: 14
D gene: TRBD1
V gene: TRBV25-1

CDR3 DNA: TGCGCCAGCAGTTCGCGACAGGGTGGGTTCAATAATTCACCCCTCCACTTT
CDR3 protein: CASSSRQGGFNNSPLHF
clone size: -
J gene: TRBJ1-6
CDR3 length: 17
D gene: TRBD1
V gene: TRBV10-2

CDR3 DNA: TGTGCCATCAGTGAAATCCTAGCCTACGAGCAGTACTTC
CDR3 protein: CAISEILAYEQYF
clone size: -
J gene: TRBJ2-7
CDR3 length: 13
D gene: -
V gene: TRBV10-3

CDR3 DNA: TGTGCCAGCAGCACCGGGACAGGGGCCGGGGAGCAGTACTTC
CDR3 protein: CASSTGTGAGEQYF
clone size: -
J gene: TRBJ2-7
CDR3 length: 14
D gene: TRBD1
V gene: TRBV9

CDR3 DNA: TGTGCCAGCAGTGAACTTACTAGCGGGGGGCTTGGTGAGCAGTTCTTC
CDR3 protein: CASSELTSGGLGEQFF
clone size: -
J gene: TRBJ2-1
CDR3 length: 16
D gene: TRBD2
V gene: TRBV6-1

CDR3 DNA: TGTGCCAGCAGCTTGGGGACAGGGCGCTCCTCTGGAAACACCATATATTTT
CDR3 protein: CASSLGTGRSSGNTIYF
clone size: -
J gene: TRBJ1-3
CDR3 length: 17
D gene: TRBD1
V gene: TRBV5-4

CDR3 DNA: TGTGCCAGCAGCTTAGAGGGGGGGCCAACCGGGGAGCTGTTTTTT
CDR3 protein: CASSLEGGPTGELFF
clone size: -
J gene: TRBJ2-2
CDR3 length: 15
D gene: -
V gene: TRBV7-9

CDR3 DNA: TGTGCTAGCAGCACCGGGACAGAGGGGTCGGGGACCCAGTACTTC
CDR3 protein: CASSTGTEGSGTQYF
clone size: -
J gene: TRBJ2-5
CDR3 length: 15
D gene: TRBD1
V gene: TRBV7-7

CDR3 DNA: TGTGCCACCAGCAGAGACCAGGGGTATGGTCGGAATCAGCCCCAGCATTTT
CDR3 protein: CATSRDQGYGRNQPQHF
clone size: once
J gene: TRBJ1-5
CDR3 length: 17
D gene: -
V gene: TRBV15